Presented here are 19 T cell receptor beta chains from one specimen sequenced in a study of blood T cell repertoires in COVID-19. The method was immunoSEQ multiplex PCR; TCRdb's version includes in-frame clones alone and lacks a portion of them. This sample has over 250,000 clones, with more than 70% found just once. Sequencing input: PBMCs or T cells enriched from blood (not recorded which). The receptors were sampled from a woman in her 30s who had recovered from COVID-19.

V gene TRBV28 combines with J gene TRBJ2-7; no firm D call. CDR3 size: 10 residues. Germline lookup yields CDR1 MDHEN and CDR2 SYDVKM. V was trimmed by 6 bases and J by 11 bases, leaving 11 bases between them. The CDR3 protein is CASSREAKYF. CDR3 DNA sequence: TGTGCCAGCAGCCGTGAGGCTAAGTACTTC.

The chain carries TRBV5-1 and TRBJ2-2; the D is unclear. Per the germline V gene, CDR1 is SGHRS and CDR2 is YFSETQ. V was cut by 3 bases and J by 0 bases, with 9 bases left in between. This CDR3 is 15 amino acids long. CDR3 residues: CASSSGSSNTGELFF. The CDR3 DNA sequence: TGCGCCAGCAGCTCGGGTAGTTCGAACACCGGGGAGCTGTTTTTT.

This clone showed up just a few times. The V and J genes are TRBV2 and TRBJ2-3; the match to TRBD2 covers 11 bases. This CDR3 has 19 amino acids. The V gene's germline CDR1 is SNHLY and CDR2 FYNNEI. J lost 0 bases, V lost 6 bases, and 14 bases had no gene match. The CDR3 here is CASRMGALAGGPSTDTQYF. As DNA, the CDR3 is TGTGCCAGCAGGATGGGGGCCCTAGCGGGGGGCCCCAGCACAGATACGCAGTATTTT.

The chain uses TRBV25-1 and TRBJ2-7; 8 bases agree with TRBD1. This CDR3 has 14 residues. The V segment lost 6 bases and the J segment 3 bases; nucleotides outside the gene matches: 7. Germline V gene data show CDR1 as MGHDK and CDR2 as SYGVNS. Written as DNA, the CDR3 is TGTGCCAGCAGCGACAGGACAGGGAACTACGAGCAGTACTTC. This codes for CASSDRTGNYEQYF.

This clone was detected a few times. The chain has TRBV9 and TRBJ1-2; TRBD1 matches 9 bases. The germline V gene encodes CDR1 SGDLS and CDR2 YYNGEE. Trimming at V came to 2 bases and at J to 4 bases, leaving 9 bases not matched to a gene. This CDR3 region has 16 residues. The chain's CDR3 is CASSVSNRGRGYGYTF. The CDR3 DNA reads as TGTGCCAGCAGCGTTTCTAACAGGGGGCGCGGCTATGGCTACACCTTC.

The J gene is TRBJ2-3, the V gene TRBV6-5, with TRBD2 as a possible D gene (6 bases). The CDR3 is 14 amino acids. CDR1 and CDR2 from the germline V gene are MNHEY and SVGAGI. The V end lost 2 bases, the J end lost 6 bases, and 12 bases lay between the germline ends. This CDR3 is CASSYSLARDTQYF. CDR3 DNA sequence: TGTGCCAGCAGTTACAGTCTAGCGAGGGATACGCAGTATTTT.

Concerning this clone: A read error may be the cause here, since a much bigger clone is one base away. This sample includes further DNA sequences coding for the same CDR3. This CDR3 reads CASSDPGNEQYF. DNA of the CDR3: TGTGCCAGCAGTGACCCAGGGAACGAGCAGTACTTC. The chain links TRBV6-1 to TRBJ2-7, with D possibly TRBD1 on 5 matching bases. This CDR3 contains 12 residues. Trimming stripped 3 bases from V and 5 bases from J, with 8 bases between. Germline values: CDR1 MNHNS, CDR2 SASEGT.

The CDR3 bases are TGTGCCAGCAGCGTCCTAGGTGGTCATAGTACAGATACGCAGTATTTT. Its protein product is CASSVLGGHSTDTQYF. The V and J genes are TRBV9 and TRBJ2-3, with D unclear. The CDR3 extends over 16 amino acids. CDR1 and CDR2 from the germline V gene are SGDLS and YYNGEE. V was trimmed by 2 bases and J by 3 bases, leaving 16 bases between them.

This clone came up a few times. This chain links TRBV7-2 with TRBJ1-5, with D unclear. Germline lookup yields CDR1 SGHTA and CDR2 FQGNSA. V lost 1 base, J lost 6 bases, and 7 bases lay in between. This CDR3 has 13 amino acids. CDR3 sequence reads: CASSLGSGQPQHF. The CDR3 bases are TGTGCCAGCAGCTTAGGTTCCGGTCAGCCCCAGCATTTT. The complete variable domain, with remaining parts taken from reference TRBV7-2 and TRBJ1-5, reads GAGVSQSPSNKVTEKGKDVELRCDPISGHTALYWYRQSLGQGLEFLIYFQGNSAPDKSGLPSDRFSAERTGGSVSTLTIQRTQQEDSAVYLCASSLGSGQPQHFGDGTRLSIL.

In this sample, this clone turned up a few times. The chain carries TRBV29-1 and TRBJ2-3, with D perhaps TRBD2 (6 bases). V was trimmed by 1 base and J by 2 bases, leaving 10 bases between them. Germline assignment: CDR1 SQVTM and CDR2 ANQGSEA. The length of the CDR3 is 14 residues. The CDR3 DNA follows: TGCAGCGTTGAAGGACTAGGGAACACAGATACGCAGTATTTT. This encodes CSVEGLGNTDTQYF.

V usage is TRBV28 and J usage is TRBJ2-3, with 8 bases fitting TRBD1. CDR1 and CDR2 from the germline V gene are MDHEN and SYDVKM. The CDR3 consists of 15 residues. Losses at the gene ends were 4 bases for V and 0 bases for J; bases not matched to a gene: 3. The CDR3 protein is CASSSRGHSTDTQYF. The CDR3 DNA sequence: TGTGCCAGCAGTTCCAGGGGGCATAGCACAGATACGCAGTATTTT.

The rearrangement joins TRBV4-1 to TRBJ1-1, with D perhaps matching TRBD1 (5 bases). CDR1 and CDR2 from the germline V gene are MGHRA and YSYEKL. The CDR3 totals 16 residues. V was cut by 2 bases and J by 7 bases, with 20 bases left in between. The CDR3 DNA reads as TGCGCCAGCAGCCAACAGCCCGGGACCCTGGGGGGTGAAGCTTTCTTT. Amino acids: CASSQQPGTLGGEAFF.

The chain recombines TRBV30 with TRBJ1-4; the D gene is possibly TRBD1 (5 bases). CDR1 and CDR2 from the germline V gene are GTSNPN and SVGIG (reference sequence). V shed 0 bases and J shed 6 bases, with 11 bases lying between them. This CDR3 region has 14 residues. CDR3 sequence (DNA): TGTGCCTGGAGTGTATCGGCAGGGTATGAAAAACTGTTTTTT. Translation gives CAWSVSAGYEKLFF.

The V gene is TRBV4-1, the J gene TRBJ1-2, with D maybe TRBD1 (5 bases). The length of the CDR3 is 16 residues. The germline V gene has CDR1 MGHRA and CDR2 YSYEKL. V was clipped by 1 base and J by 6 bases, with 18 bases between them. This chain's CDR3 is CASSQVGSGFRHGYTF. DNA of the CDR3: TGCGCCAGCAGCCAAGTGGGCTCAGGGTTTCGTCATGGCTACACCTTC.

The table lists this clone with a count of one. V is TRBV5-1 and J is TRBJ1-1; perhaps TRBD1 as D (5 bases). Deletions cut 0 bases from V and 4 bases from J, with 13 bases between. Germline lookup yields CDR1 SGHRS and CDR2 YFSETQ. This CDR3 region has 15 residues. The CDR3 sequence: CASSLEGASSTEAFF. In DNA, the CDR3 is TGCGCCAGCAGCTTGGAAGGGGCGTCTAGCACTGAAGCTTTCTTT. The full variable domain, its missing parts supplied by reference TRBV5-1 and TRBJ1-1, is KAGVTQTPRYLIKTRGQQVTLSCSPISGHRSVSWYQQTPGQGLQFLFEYFSETQRNKGNFPGRFSGRQFSNSRSEMNVSTLELGDSALYLCASSLEGASSTEAFFGQGTRLTVV.

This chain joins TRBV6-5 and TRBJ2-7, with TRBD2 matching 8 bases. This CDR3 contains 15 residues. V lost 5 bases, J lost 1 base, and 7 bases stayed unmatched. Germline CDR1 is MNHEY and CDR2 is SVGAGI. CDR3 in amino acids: CASSPERGRSYEQYF. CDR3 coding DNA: TGTGCCAGCAGTCCTGAGCGGGGGCGATCCTACGAGCAGTACTTC.

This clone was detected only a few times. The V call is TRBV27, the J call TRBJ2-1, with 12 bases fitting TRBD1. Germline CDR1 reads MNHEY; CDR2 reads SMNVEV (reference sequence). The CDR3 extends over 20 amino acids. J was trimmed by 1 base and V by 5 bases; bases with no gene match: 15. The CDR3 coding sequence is TGTGCCAGCAGTGGAATACCGGGACAGGGGGCAGCAAGATCCTACAATGAGCAGTTCTTC. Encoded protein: CASSGIPGQGAARSYNEQFF.

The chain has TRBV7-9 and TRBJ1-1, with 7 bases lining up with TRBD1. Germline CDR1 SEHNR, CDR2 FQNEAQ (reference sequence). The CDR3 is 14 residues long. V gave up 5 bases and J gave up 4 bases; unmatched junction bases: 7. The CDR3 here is CASSARQGLTEAFF. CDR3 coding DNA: TGTGCCAGCAGCGCGCGACAGGGACTCACTGAAGCTTTCTTT.

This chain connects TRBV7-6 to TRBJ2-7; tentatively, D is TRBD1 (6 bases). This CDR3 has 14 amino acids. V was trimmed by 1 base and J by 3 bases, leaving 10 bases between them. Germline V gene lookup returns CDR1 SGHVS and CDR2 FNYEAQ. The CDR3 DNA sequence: TGTGCCAGCAGCTTAGGGGCAGGGGACTACGAGCAGTACTTC. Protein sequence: CASSLGAGDYEQYF.